Following are 12 T cell receptor beta chains from one sample sequenced in a study of graft-versus-host responses after intestinal transplantation (dated by TCRdb to the early 2020s). For these TCRs, the target antigens are not known. The meaning of the sample's time point label: cells obtained before transplantation from donor or recipient. Library creation used the immunoSEQ multiplex PCR assay. TCRdb retrieved this table from immuneACCESS and kept in-frame rearrangements only. Not all clones are present; in checked studies, unresolved V genes account for under half, and no reason is known for the remainder. The sample profile shows 50,000 to 75,000 clones; approximately 91% of them were found once. Jointly, the top ten make up about 1.7% of the sample. The sample was unstimulated CD8+ T cells sorted from spleen or lymph node cells, taken before transplant. The receptor source for this set is a human donor who was the organ donor for an intestinal transplant.

This clone was seen once. The CDR3 here is CASTELAYYNEQFF. Written as DNA, the CDR3 is TGTGCCAGCACTGAACTAGCCTACTACAATGAGCAGTTCTTC. The chain joins TRBV28 to TRBJ2-1; TRBD2 might be the D (6 bases). The V end lost 7 bases, the J end lost 3 bases, and 13 bases lay between the germline ends. In germline, CDR1 is MDHEN, CDR2 SYDVKM. The CDR3 consists of 14 residues.

The chain joins TRBV30 to TRBJ1-2; D not resolved. The CDR3 extends over 16 amino acids. The ends were cut back, 0 bases at V and 4 bases at J, with 18 bases in the middle. Germline CDR1 is GTSNPN and CDR2 is SVGIG (reference sequence). CDR3 sequence (DNA): TGTGCCTGGAGTGTAAAGTCGGCAGCAGCGACCTATGGCTACACCTTC. Translating it yields CAWSVKSAAATYGYTF.

The gene calls are TRBV6-5 and TRBJ2-3, with 7 nucleotides matching TRBD2. Germline assignment: CDR1 MNHEY and CDR2 SVGAGI. The CDR3 extends over 15 amino acids. The trim removed 6 bases at V and 3 bases at J, leaving 9 bases unmatched. The CDR3: CASSPAGRRTDTQYF. The CDR3 region has the DNA TGTGCCAGCAGCCCAGCGGGGAGAAGAACAGATACGCAGTATTTT.

V usage is TRBV15 and J usage is TRBJ2-5; weak D call: TRBD2 (7 bases). CDR3 length: 15 residues. Germline V CDR1 and CDR2: LNHNV, YYDKDF (reference sequence). V lost 4 bases and J 5 bases, leaving 17 bases between the germline ends. CDR3 sequence (DNA): TGTGCCACCAGCACCCCTCGGGGGGCGGGGGAGACCCAGTACTTC. This encodes CATSTPRGAGETQYF.

The chain combines TRBV4-1 with TRBJ1-5; D is ambiguous. Germline lookup yields CDR1 MGHRA and CDR2 YSYEKL. V was trimmed by 1 base and J by 4 bases, leaving 8 bases between them. This CDR3 is built from 14 residues. The CDR3 is CASSQVALNQPQHF. The CDR3 DNA sequence: TGCGCCAGCAGCCAAGTAGCGTTAAATCAGCCCCAGCATTTT.

The rearrangement joins TRBV6-5 to TRBJ2-7; 7 positions match TRBD1. Trimming at V came to 5 bases and at J to 3 bases, leaving 7 bases not matched to a gene. CDR1 and CDR2 (germline): MNHEY, SVGAGI. This CDR3 is 14 amino acids long. The CDR3 DNA reads as TGTGCCAGCAGTGCCCGGGACAGAGGCTACGAGCAGTACTTC. Translation gives CASSARDRGYEQYF.

J is TRBJ2-1 and V is TRBV13, with 8 bases matching TRBD2. The V segment lost 4 bases and the J segment 4 bases; nucleotides outside the gene matches: 6. This CDR3 has 15 amino acids. Germline V CDR1 and CDR2: PRHDT, FYEKMQ (reference sequence). CDR3 amino acids: CASSSRLATYNEQFF. The CDR3 nucleotides are TGTGCCAGCAGCTCCAGACTAGCGACGTACAATGAGCAGTTCTTC.

V is TRBV6-5 and J is TRBJ2-7; TRBD1 might be the D (5 bases). Per germline, CDR1 MNHEY and CDR2 SVGAGI. Trimming left V 6 bases short and J 0 bases short, with 9 bases between. CDR3 length: 13 residues. CDR3: CASSSDSSYEQYF. As DNA, the CDR3 is TGTGCCAGCAGCTCTGACAGCTCCTACGAGCAGTACTTC.

This rearrangement joins TRBV7-8 to TRBJ2-7; 15 bases agree with TRBD2. After removal of 7 bases from V and 0 bases from J, the junction contained 13 bases not matched to a gene. CDR3 length: 19 residues. Germline lookup yields CDR1 SGHVS and CDR2 FQNEAQ. The CDR3 loop is CASTHGWGLAGGISYEQYF. CDR3 nucleotides: TGTGCCAGCACCCATGGGTGGGGACTAGCGGGAGGTATCTCCTACGAGCAGTACTTC.

As concerns this clone: Germline and junction disagree at one end, which may indicate a read error. The chain is built from TRBV6-1 and TRBJ2-3; 10 bases line up with TRBD1. This CDR3 is 13 amino acids long. Germline CDR1 MNHNS, CDR2 SASEGT. The CDR3, as DNA: TGTGCCAGCAGTGAAGCCCAGACAGGGGGCCGGCTTTTT. Translation gives CASSEAQTGGRLF.

V usage is TRBV5-4 and J usage is TRBJ1-4; 9 bases align to TRBD1. The germline V gene encodes CDR1 SGHNT and CDR2 YYREEE (reference sequence). The CDR3 has 15 residues. V lost 4 bases, J lost 7 bases, and 8 bases stayed unmatched. CDR3 in DNA: TGTGCCAGCAGCCCAGCGGGACAGGGAAGTGAAAAACTGTTTTTT. This gives the protein CASSPAGQGSEKLFF.

J is TRBJ2-7 and V is TRBV27; 7 bases match TRBD2. The germline V gene encodes CDR1 MNHEY and CDR2 SMNVEV (reference sequence). The CDR3 consists of 16 residues. The V and J ends lost 7 bases and 3 bases, in that order; junction bases with no gene match: 15. CDR3 bases: TGTGCCAGCAAGACCCGGCTAGCGGAACCCGGCTACGAGCAGTACTTC. Residues: CASKTRLAEPGYEQYF.